This TCR beta chain was retrieved from a study of vaccination and CD4 T cells after COVID-19. About the study: Cultures designated as controls were supplied with a CEFX pool, an HIV-1 Nef pool, or no peptide. Whole-study results and caveats: Relatively few convalescent patients and no early post-infection timepoints were analyzed.

The assay that was used to sequence DNA from cultured CD4+ T cells was the Oncomine TCR Beta short-read assay. MiXCR, run by TCRdb on the PCR reads, gives a single entry per CDR3 protein. Seen here are about 6,600 distinct CDR3 sequences, 45% to 55% observed once, and the top ten hold around a quarter. This CDR3 is built from 14 residues. Germline loops: CDR1 SGDLS, CDR2 YYNGEE. Trimming removed 0 bases from V and 0 bases from J, with 6 bases in between. About this clonotype itself: Its target is unknown.

Sample treatment: 10-day PBMC culture with coronavirus spike peptide pools or control peptides (ViraFEST assay). According to the study, CD4+ T cells from the unexposed donor were gathered ahead of the COVID-19 pandemic (2011-2018). Each well held under 2.5 million PBMCs in IL-2 (around 10 IU/ml) medium with roughly 9.7 ug/ml peptide pools. The rearrangement joins TRBV9 to TRBJ2-5; possibly TRBD1 or TRBD2 for D (5 bases each). This TCR derives from a human donor in good health. The sample consisted of CD4+ T cells from blood, cultured in vitro. The CDR3 spells CASSVGGDQETQYF. CDR3 bases: TGTGCCAGCAGCGTAGGAGGGGACCAAGAGACCCAGTACTTC. The whole variable domain, remainder taken from reference TRBV9 and TRBJ2-5, is DSGVTQTPKHLITATGQRVTLRCSPRSGDLSVYWYQQSLDQGLQFLIQYYNGEERAKGNILERFSAQQFPDLHSELNLSSLELGDSALYFCASSVGGDQETQYFGPGTRLLVL.